This T cell receptor (beta chain) was sequenced in a study of T cell repertoires in cytomegalovirus infection. Broader study findings: Predominance within the ex vivo response was attributable to HLA-C-restricted CMV-specific TCR beta clonotypes.

This clonotype has only a few counts. The antigen is undetermined. TCRdb re-called the reads with MiXCR, one entry per CDR3 protein. The data hold about 770,000 distinct CDR3 sequences, with 25% to 35% observed a single time. The germline V and J ends were trimmed by 10 bases and 4 bases, with 13 bases remaining between them. This CDR3 comprises 12 residues. Germline V gene lookup returns CDR1 LNHDA and CDR2 SQIVND (reference sequence). The sequence came from a human donor in good health (CMV status not recorded). Some clones in this sample may be carry-over from other donors' samples. The input for sequencing was cultured CD8+ T cells from PBMCs, taken from culture after CMV antigen stimulation. The rearrangement uses TRBV19 and TRBJ1-1, with TRBD1 as a possible D gene (5 bases). The CDR3 nucleotides are TGTGCCACCCGGAGGGGCGGCACTGAAGCTTTCTTT. Residues: CATRRGGTEAFF.